This TCR beta chain was recorded in a study of shared clonotypes between healthy human individuals. The CDR3 is 13 residues long. V was trimmed by 3 bases and J by 7 bases, leaving 11 bases between them. CDR1 is SGDLS and CDR2 is YYNGEE in the germline V gene. CD45RO-negative cells were positively selected for CCR7, leaving out terminally differentiated effector memory CD45RA+ cells. Here immunoSEQ multiplex PCR was the method, and the copy in TCRdb shows in-frame clones only, minus some. The data contain about 2.2 million clones, over 85% of them singletons. The sequencing sample was made of naive CD8+ T cells from PBMCs. This chain links TRBV9 with TRBJ1-5, with unresolved D. The receptor comes from a man younger than 30 in good health. Some clones in this sample may be carry-over from other donors' samples. The CDR3 coding sequence is TGTGCCAGCAGCGCCTCCGACCGCCAGCCCCAGCATTTT. Protein sequence: CASSASDRQPQHF.